This T cell receptor beta chain is drawn from a study of CDR3 diversity in severe acne. Via MiXCR, TCRdb re-called the PCR reads, giving one row per CDR3 protein. Among some 85,000 distinct CDR3 sequences listed, approximately 49% were seen once. CDR1 is MGHDK and CDR2 is SYGVNS in the germline V gene. Trimming removed 8 bases from V and 0 bases from J, with 16 bases in between. The CDR3 spans 15 residues. This clonotype has a handful of counts. This TCR was recovered from a male donor with severe acne vulgaris. Material: blood. This chain connects TRBV25-1 to TRBJ1-1; D possibly corresponds to TRBD1 (5 bases). CDR3 protein: CASLKAWGMNTEAFF. DNA for the CDR3: TGTGCCAGCCTTAAGGCCTGGGGGATGAACACTGAAGCTTTCTTT.